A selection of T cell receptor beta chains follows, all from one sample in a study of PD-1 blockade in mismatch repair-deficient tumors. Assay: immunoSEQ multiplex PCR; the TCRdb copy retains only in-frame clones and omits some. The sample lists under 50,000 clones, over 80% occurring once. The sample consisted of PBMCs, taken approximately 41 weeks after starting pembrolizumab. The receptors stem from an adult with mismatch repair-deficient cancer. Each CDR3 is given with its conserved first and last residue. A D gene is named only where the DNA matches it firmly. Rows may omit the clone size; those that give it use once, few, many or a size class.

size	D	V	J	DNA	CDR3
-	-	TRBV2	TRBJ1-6	TGTGCCAGCAACGCGGGGGTGCAGTCACCCCTCCACTTT	CASNAGVQSPLHF
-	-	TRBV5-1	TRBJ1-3	TGCGCCAGCAGCTCCACAGGGACTGGAAACACCATATATTTT	CASSSTGTGNTIYF
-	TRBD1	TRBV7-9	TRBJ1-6	TGTGCCAGCAGCTTAGGACAGGGCCGCATTAATTCACCCCTCCACTTT	CASSLGQGRINSPLHF
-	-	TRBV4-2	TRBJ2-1	TGTGCCAGCAGCCAGCCCGGGGTCAATGAGCAGTTCTTC	CASSQPGVNEQFF
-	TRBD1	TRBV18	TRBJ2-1	TGTGCCAGCTCACGCAATGGCATCGGGACAGGGGACAATGAGCAGTTCTTC	CASSRNGIGTGDNEQFF
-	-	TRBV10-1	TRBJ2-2	TGCGCCAGCAGTGAGTACAGGGAAACCGGGGAGCTGTTTTTT	CASSEYRETGELFF
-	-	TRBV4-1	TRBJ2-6	TGCGCCAGCAGCCAAGATATTAGCTCTGGGGCCAACGTCCTGACTTTC	CASSQDISSGANVLTF
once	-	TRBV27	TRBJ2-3	TGTGCCAGCAGGCGGGACAGACTCACAGATACGCAGTATTTT	CASRRDRLTDTQYF
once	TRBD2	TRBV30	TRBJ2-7	TGTGCCTGGACTCCAGCGGGAGGATCGGGTGAGCAGTACTTC	CAWTPAGGSGEQYF
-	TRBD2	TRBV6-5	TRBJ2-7	TGTGCCAGCAGTTACTCGGAGGGAGGGTACGAGCAGTACTTC	CASSYSEGGYEQYF
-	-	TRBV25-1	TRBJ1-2	TGTGCCAGCAGCTGGACAGCTAACTATGGCTACACCTTC	CASSWTANYGYTF
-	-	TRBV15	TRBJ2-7	TGTGCCACCAGCAACTTAACGACTGGCTACGAGCAGTACTTC	CATSNLTTGYEQYF
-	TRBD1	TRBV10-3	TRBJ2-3	TGTGCCATCATGGGGACAGGGGCTGCCACAGATACGCAGTATTTT	CAIMGTGAATDTQYF
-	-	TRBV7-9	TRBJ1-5	TGTGCCAGCAGCCCCTTAGGGGGGGATCAGCCCCAGCATTTT	CASSPLGGDQPQHF
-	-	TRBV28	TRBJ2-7	TGTGCCAGCAGTTTGGGGGGGCGTTACGAGCAGTACTTC	CASSLGGRYEQYF
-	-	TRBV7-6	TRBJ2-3	TGTGCCAGCAGCTTAGACCCTAGCGTCACAGATACGCAGTATTTT	CASSLDPSVTDTQYF
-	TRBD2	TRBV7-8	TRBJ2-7	TGTGCCAGCAGCCTCCCAAGTCGGCTAGCGGGAGTACGGGGCTACGAGCAGTACTTC	CASSLPSRLAGVRGYEQYF
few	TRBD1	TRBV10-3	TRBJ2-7	TGTGCCATCAGCCAGGGACAGGGGGCCTACGAGCAGTACTTC	CAISQGQGAYEQYF
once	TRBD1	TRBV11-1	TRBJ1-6	TGTGCCAGCAGCCCGGACAGGGCTGTGGCCCCGACCCTCCACTTT	CASSPDRAVAPTLHF
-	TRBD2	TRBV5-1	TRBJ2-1	TGCGCCAGCAGCTTGGCTCTAGCGGGAGGCAATGAGCAGTTCTTC	CASSLALAGGNEQFF
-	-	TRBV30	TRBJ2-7	TGTGCCTGGAGTGCCCCTCCGGGAACGAACGAGCAGTACTTC	CAWSAPPGTNEQYF
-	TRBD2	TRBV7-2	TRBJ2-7	TGTGCCAGCAGCTTAAAGACTAGCGGGGGGATCTACGAGCAGTACTTC	CASSLKTSGGIYEQYF
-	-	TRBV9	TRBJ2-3	TGTGCCAGCAACAGAGCCAGGGGTGAAGATACGCAGTATTTT	CASNRARGEDTQYF
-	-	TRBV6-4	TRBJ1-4	TGTGCCAGCAGTGACTCGACAGTCGCAGGCAGGGTTACGGAAAAACTGTTTTTT	CASSDSTVAGRVTEKLFF
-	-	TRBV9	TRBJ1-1	TGTGCCAGCAGCGTAGAAGGGGGAGGGATGAACACTGAAGCTTTCTTT	CASSVEGGGMNTEAFF
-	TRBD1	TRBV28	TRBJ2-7	TGTGCCAGCGTCGGACAGGGGCTTACCTACGAGCAGTACTTC	CASVGQGLTYEQYF
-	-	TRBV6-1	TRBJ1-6	TGTGCCAGCAGTGAACAAGGGGGATTCTATAATTCACCCCTCCACTTT	CASSEQGGFYNSPLHF
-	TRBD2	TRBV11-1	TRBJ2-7	TGTGCCAGCAGCCGGAGCGGGGTGGGGTTATCCGAGCAGTACTTC	CASSRSGVGLSEQYF
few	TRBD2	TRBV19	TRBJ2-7	TGTGCCAGTAGTTGGCTAGCGGGAGGTTACGAGCAGTACTTC	CASSWLAGGYEQYF
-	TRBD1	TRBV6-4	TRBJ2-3	TGTGCCAGCAGTGTAGGACAGGAAAGCACAGATACGCAGTATTTT	CASSVGQESTDTQYF
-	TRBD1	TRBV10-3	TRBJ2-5	TGTGCCATCAGGAAAATCGCAAAACAGGGGGGTCTATGGACCCAGTACTTC	CAIRKIAKQGGLWTQYF
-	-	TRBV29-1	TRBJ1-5	TGCAGCGCCGGACGGGGTGATCAGCCCCAGCATTTT	CSAGRGDQPQHF
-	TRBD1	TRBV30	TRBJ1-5	TGTGCCTGGAATCGACAGGGCGATCAGCCCCAGCATTTT	CAWNRQGDQPQHF
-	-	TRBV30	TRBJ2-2	TGTGCCTGGAGTGTAAACTTGAACACCGGGGAGCTGTTTTTT	CAWSVNLNTGELFF
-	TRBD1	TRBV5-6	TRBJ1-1	TGTGCCAGCAGCTTGGGAGGGGGCTACACTGAAGCTTTCTTT	CASSLGGGYTEAFF
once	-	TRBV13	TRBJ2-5	TGTGCCAGCAGCGGCATCACACAAGAGACCCAGTACTTC	CASSGITQETQYF
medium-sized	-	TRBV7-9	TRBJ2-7	TGTGCCAGCAGCTTAGTGGGGGCCGGCTACGAGCAGTACTTC	CASSLVGAGYEQYF
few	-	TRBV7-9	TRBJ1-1	TGTGCCAGCAGCTTCAGAAGACAAGAAGCTTTCTTT	CASSFRRQEAFF
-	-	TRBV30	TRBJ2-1	TGTGCCTGGAAGAACGTCTACCACAATGAGCAGTTCTTC	CAWKNVYHNEQFF
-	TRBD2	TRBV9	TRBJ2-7	TGTGCCAGCAGTGGGACTAGCGGCTACGAGCAGTACTTC	CASSGTSGYEQYF
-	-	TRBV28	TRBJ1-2	TGTGCCAGCAGACCCACCGGAGCCTATGGCTACACCTTC	CASRPTGAYGYTF
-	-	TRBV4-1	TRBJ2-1	TGCGCCAGCAGCCCGAGCGGTTCCCCCCTCCGGAGCTCCTACAATGAGCAGTTCTTC	CASSPSGSPLRSSYNEQFF
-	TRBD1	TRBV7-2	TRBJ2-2	TGTGCCAGCAGCTCTTGGACAGGGGCGAACACCGGGGAGCTGTTTTTT	CASSSWTGANTGELFF
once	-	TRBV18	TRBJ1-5	TGTGCCAGCTCACCGGGGATACAGGAGAATCAGCCCCAGCATTTT	CASSPGIQENQPQHF
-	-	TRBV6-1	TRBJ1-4	TGTGCCAGCAGGGAGGGGCCTTGGGAAAAACTGTTTTTT	CASREGPWEKLFF
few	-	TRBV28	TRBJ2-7	TGTGCCAGCAGTCCGTTAGCGGAGTCCTACGAGCAGTACTTC	CASSPLAESYEQYF
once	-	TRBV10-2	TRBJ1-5	TGCGCCAGCACCTCAGCTAGTGCTGATCAGCCCCAGCATTTT	CASTSASADQPQHF
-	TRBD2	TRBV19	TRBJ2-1	TGTGCCAGTAGGTGGACTAGCGGGATGAGGGATGAGCAGTTCTTC	CASRWTSGMRDEQFF
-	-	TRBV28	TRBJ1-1	TGTGCCAGCAGTTTCGGGGGTCTCGGGGCACCGAACACTGAAGCTTTCTTT	CASSFGGLGAPNTEAFF
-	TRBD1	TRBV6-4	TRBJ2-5	TGTGCCAGCGCCCCGGGACAGGGGGACCAAGAGACCCAGTACTTC	CASAPGQGDQETQYF
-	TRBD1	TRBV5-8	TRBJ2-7	TGTGCCAGCAGCACGGGACAGGTCTACTACGAGCAGTACTTC	CASSTGQVYYEQYF